This TCR beta chain was sequenced in a study of CD8+ T cells in alopecia areata. Study information: Oral tofacitinib, 5 to 10 mg twice daily, was given in an open-label trial. Study conclusions and caveats: In scalp, tofacitinib significantly decreased clonality and expanded CD8+ clones among the top 100.

The treatment: oral pan-JAK inhibitor, 5-10 mg twice daily. The sample holds a few counts of this clone. Its antigen is undetermined. Isolated RNA was reverse transcribed into cDNA used as the sequencing template. TCRdb's copy holds only in-frame clones and misses some; the assay was immunoSEQ multiplex PCR. The sample has 200,000 or so clones; about 62% are singletons. This clonotype originated in a human donor with alopecia areata. The sequencing here drew on CD4+ T cells sorted from blood, taken at week 24, from a patient treated with tofacitinib.

This chain's CDR3 is CASSTQGIEGEQFF. The CDR3 bases are TGTGCCAGCAGCACACAGGGTATTGAAGGGGAGCAGTTCTTC. The chain links TRBV7-9 to TRBJ2-1; a weak D match, TRBD1 (6 bases). V was shortened by 5 bases and J by 10 bases, with 18 bases between the two germline ends. Looked up from germline, CDR1 is SEHNR and CDR2 is FQNEAQ (reference sequence). This CDR3 contains 14 residues. The variable domain in full, completed from reference TRBV7-9 and TRBJ2-1, reads DTGVSQNPRHKITKRGQNVTFRCDPISEHNRLYWYRQTLGQGPEFLTYFQNEAQLEKSRLLSDRFSAERPKGSFSTLEIQRTEQGDSAMYLCASSTQGIEGEQFFGPGTRLTVL.